This TCR beta chain was documented in a study of cytomegalovirus exposure and HLA in healthy donors. Study-level results: Later work showed greater clonal expansion in HLA-associated TCR beta chains than in equally common others. A list of approximately 160 TCR beta chains associated with cytomegalovirus was given. Among the sequence variants, a highly shared cluster was likely an artifact of sequencing.

In its sample, this clone was seen a few times. Its antigen is currently unknown. V was clipped by 7 bases and J by 6 bases, with 17 bases between them. CDR1 and CDR2 from the germline V gene are SGHNT and YYREEE (reference sequence). The CDR3 is 15 amino acids. Use of 60 Vbeta and 13 Jbeta primers characterized the PCR. Clones were read by immunoSEQ multiplex PCR, and TCRdb kept only the in-frame ones, dropping some. The data contain about 150,000 clones, about four fifths of them singletons. This chain links TRBV5-4 with TRBJ1-6; maybe TRBD1 (6 bases). This sequence originates from a man aged 18-30 years in good health and CMV-seronegative. The sample taken for sequencing was PBMCs. As DNA, the CDR3 is TGTGCCAGCGGCCAAGGGGACACCATTAATTCACCCCTCCACTTT. Translating it yields CASGQGDTINSPLHF.